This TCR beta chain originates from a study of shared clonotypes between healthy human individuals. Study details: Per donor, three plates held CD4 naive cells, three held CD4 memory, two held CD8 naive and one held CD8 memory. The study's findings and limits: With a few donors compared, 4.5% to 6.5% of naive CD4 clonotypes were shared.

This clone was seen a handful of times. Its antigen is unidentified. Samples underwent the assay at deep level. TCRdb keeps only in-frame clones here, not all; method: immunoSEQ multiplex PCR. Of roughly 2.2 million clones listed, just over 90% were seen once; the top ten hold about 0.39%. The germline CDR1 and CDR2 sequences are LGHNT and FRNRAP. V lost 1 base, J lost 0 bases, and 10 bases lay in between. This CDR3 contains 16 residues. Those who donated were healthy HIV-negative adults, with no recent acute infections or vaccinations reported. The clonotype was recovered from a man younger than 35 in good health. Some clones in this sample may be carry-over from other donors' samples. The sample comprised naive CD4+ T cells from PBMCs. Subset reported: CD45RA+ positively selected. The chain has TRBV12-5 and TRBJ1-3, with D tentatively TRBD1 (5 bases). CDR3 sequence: CASGLGQGISGNTIYF. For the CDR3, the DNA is TGTGCTAGTGGTTTGGGCCAGGGCATCTCTGGAAACACCATATATTTT.